This T cell receptor (beta chain) comes out of a study of T cell changes during pregnancy in multiple sclerosis. As to this clone: A read error may account for a junction end that differs from germline.

Profiling relied on immunoSEQ multiplex PCR, and the TCRdb table lists in-frame clones only, not all of them. The table lists fewer than 45,000 clones, more than 75% of them singletons, with 5.4% in the top ten. Germline lookup yields CDR1 KGHSH and CDR2 LQKENI. The CDR3 length is 17 residues. This clonotype was sampled from a female donor in good health, enrolled as a control in a pregnancy study. The genes are TRBV18 and TRBJ1-5, with 9 bases lining up with TRBD1. The sample in question was peripheral blood, obtained in the third trimester of pregnancy. The CDR3 nucleotides are TGTGCCAGCTCACCCGTCCCGGGACAGGGTAGTAATCAGTCCCAGCATTTT. Translating it yields CASSPVPGQGSNQSQHF.